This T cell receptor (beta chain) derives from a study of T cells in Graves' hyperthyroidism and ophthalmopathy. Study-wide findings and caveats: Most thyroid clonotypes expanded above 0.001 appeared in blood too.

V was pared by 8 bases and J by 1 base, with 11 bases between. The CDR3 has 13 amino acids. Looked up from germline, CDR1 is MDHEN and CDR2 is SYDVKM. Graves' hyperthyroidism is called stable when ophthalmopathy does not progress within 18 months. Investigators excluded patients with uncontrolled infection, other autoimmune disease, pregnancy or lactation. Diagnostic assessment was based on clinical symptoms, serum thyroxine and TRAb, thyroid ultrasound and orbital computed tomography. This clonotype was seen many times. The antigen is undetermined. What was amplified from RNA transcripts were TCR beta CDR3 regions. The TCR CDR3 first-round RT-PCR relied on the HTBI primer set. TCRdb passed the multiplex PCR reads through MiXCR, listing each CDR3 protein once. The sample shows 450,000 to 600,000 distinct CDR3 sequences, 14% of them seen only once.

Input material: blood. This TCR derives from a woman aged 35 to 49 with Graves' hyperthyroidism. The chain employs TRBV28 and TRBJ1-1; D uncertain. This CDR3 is CASRAQANTEAFF. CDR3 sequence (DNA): TGTGCCAGCCGGGCGCAGGCGAACACTGAAGCTTTCTTT.